This T cell receptor (beta chain) was profiled in a study of T cells in Graves' hyperthyroidism and ophthalmopathy (dated by TCRdb to about 2019). Some background on the complete study: Peripheral blood samples were taken at the time of initial diagnosis, prior to any treatment. The roughly 91 discovery patients were randomly divided into training and test sets at a 7:3 ratio. In addition, the study compared T-cell repertoires in thyroid tissue and in blood from several Graves' hyperthyroidism patients. After blood sampling, hyperthyroidism patients were treated with methimazole at a starting dose of 30 mg daily, and ophthalmopathy patients were treated with high-dose intravenous methylprednisolone. TCR Vbeta CDR3 sequencing of 120 to 150 peripheral blood samples (43 ophthalmopathy, approximately 80 hyperthyroidism and roughly 17 progressor patients) is reported in the paper. To identify distinguishing TCR V-J signatures, a discovery cohort of about 100 patients was used, comprising 40 to 45 with Graves' ophthalmopathy and 57 with stable Graves' hyperthyroidism. An independent validation cohort of 18 to 20 hyperthyroidism patients and 15 or so patients who later progressed to ophthalmopathy tested prospective prediction of ophthalmopathy.

The TCR beta CDR3 regions were amplified from RNA transcripts. The TCR CDR3 was subjected to a first round of RT-PCR using the HTBI primer set and the Qiagen OneStep RT-PCR kit. Libraries were constructed in a second round of multiplex PCR, after which size selection and purification were carried out. The libraries were sequenced on an Illumina HiSeq2000 using paired-end 100 bp reads. Per the authors' processing: SOAPnuke was used to process the raw data, throwing out any read that contained adapters or uncalled bases, had a mean Phred below 15, or lacked an exact constant-primer or identifier match. High-quality paired reads were merged using COPE v1.2.5, and each unique nucleotide sequence was defined as a clonotype. MiTCR v1.1 was used to align the clonotypes against IMGT TRBV, TRBD and TRBJ reference segments. The analysis was restricted to V-J combinations with a frequency above 0.0001, which together covered just over 98% of the repertoires. A TCS score was defined as the ratio of F50 (clonal expansion) to E x V (chaos), with BLOSUM62-based TCRdist applied between CDR3 peptides within each V-J. Welch's t-statistics and random forest reduced 500 to 550 V-J features to roughly 13, which were used in a naive Bayes classifier (R e1071). The similarity between thyroid and blood repertoires was quantified using the Morisita-Horn index. TCRdb reprocessing: public reads trimmed at Q25 with fastp, clones called with MiXCR, in-frame beta chains kept. CDR3 protein sequences are deduplicated, and each keeps its most common genes and DNA. TCRdb's processing, not the study's, gives the V and J calls here. Recorded for this sample are just under 750,000 distinct CDR3 sequences; around a third of them occurred a single time. The leading ten clones occupy around 30% of the sample.

Points on this clonotype: Its cognate antigen has yet to be identified. The sample holds no much larger clone one base away, and base qualities are not on file.

For CDR1 and CDR2, the germline V gene (reference sequence) lists DFQATT and SNEGSKA. Trimming accounts for 2 bases at V and 5 bases at J, while the number of junction bases matched to no gene is 17. The CDR3, cysteine through phenylalanine, is 17 amino acids long. The only DNA kept is the CDR3, 51 bases in frame from the first base. Study-level results and caveats: In validation, the model predicted progression to ophthalmopathy a median of roughly 6.1 months before onset, with about 71% sensitivity and about 75% specificity. Blood samples also contained most of the expanded thyroid clonotypes (frequency above 0.001), which suggests that blood repertoires may reflect thyroid immune responses. No statistical method was used to set the sample size in advance, and investigators knew the group allocation. A 13 V-J signature model separated ophthalmopathy from stable hyperthyroidism, with about 88% sensitivity and about 81% specificity in cross-validation and 80%/75% in testing.

A patient counted as having stable Graves' hyperthyroidism if no progression to ophthalmopathy occurred over 18 months of follow-up. Hyperthyroidism patients were newly diagnosed, had a disease duration of under 2 months, and were aged 18 to 65 years. Any patient with an uncontrolled infection, another autoimmune disease, pregnancy or lactation was excluded. Clinical symptoms, serum thyroxine and TRAb, thyroid ultrasound, and orbital computed tomography formed the basis for the diagnoses. PBMCs were isolated from approximately 10 ml of fresh peripheral blood by Ficoll-Paque density gradient centrifugation. Total RNA was extracted with Trizol reagent, and quality was checked on an Agilent 2100 Bioanalyzer.

The rearranged segments are TRBV20-1 and TRBJ2-7, and 8 junction bases match TRBD1. The receptor was derived from a woman aged 40 to 50 with Graves' hyperthyroidism. The sequenced material came from blood. At the DNA level, the sequence is TGCAGTGCTAGACCTTCAGGACAGGGTCTTAGTTCCAACGAGCAGTACTTC. Translated, it gives CSARPSGQGLSSNEQYF.